This T cell receptor (beta chain) originates from a study of beta chain features in type 1 diabetes. There are 13 residues in the CDR3. CDR1 and CDR2 from the germline V gene are SGHDT and YYEEEE. V was cut by 7 bases and J by 0 bases, with 9 bases left in between. This clone was detected ten times or more. Antigen: not known. Sequencing targeted expressed TCRB transcripts, as all isolated RNA had been reverse transcribed. Repertoires were generated with immunoSEQ multiplex PCR, while TCRdb's copy carries only in-frame clones and drops some. The table records about 160,000 clones, 8% to 9.5% of them present only once. General study results and limits: Moderate yet significant TCRB CDR3 shortening was seen in Type 1 diabetes patients in all four CD4+ subsets.

Sequenced material: central memory CD4+ T cells from blood. The chain recombines TRBV5-6 with TRBJ2-3, with a possible D match to TRBD2 (5 bases). The receptor was derived from a woman under 30 with type 1 diabetes. CDR3 DNA sequence: TGTGCCAGCGGCACGGGGAGCACAGATACGCAGTATTTT. It is translated as CASGTGSTDTQYF.